Listed below are T cell receptor beta chains from one sample, sequenced in a study of cytomegalovirus exposure and HLA in healthy donors. Sequencing used immunoSEQ multiplex PCR; TCRdb keeps in-frame clones, though not all of them. The repertoire includes about 130,000 clones, approximately 87% of them detected once, and approximately 20% sits in the top ten. Sequencing was done on a sample of PBMCs. The source of these receptors is a man between 18 and 29 years old in good health and CMV-seropositive. CDR3s include the opening cysteine and the closing phenylalanine or tryptophan. A D gene is named only where the DNA matches it firmly. Size is stated for part of the rows, as once, few or many counts, or as a class when the clone is expanded.

d_call,j_call,v_call,clone_size,cdr3_nt,cdr3_aa
TRBD2,TRBJ2-3,TRBV2,-,TGTGCCAGCAGTGAACTAGCGGCGGACACAGATACGCAGTATTTT,CASSELAADTDTQYF
-,TRBJ2-7,TRBV19,few,TGTGCCAGTAGTATAGAGGGAGGCGGTGAGCAGTACTTC,CASSIEGGGEQYF
-,TRBJ2-7,TRBV4-1,-,TGCGCCAGCAGCCCTCACCACGCCGCGGGGACGTACGAGCAGTACTTC,CASSPHHAAGTYEQYF
-,TRBJ2-1,TRBV7-6,-,TGTGCCAGCAGCCCCACTAGCTCCTACAATGAGCAGTTCTTC,CASSPTSSYNEQFF
TRBD1,TRBJ2-5,TRBV9,-,TGTGCCAGCAGCGAAGGAATACAGGGGCAAGAGACCCAGTACTTC,CASSEGIQGQETQYF
-,TRBJ1-1,TRBV10-3,-,TGTGCCATCAGTGGAGTAGGAGGGAACACTGAAGCTTTCTTT,CAISGVGGNTEAFF
-,TRBJ2-5,TRBV5-6,-,TGTGCCAGCAGCTTCGGGGGAATACAAGAGACCCAGTACTTC,CASSFGGIQETQYF
-,TRBJ2-7,TRBV27,-,TGTGCCAGCAGTTTCCGTTCGGCAGGGGTTAGAGCGGACCACTACGAGCAGTACTTC,CASSFRSAGVRADHYEQYF
TRBD2,TRBJ2-1,TRBV11-2,-,TGTGCCAGCAGTCCCTGGAGGCGGGGGGCCGTCGATGAGCAGTTCTTC,CASSPWRRGAVDEQFF
TRBD1,TRBJ2-7,TRBV10-1,few,TGCGCCAGCAGTGACGGGACAGGGGTTAGCGAGCAGTACTTC,CASSDGTGVSEQYF
TRBD1,TRBJ1-2,TRBV5-1,-,TGCGCCAGCAGCCTAATGGGACAGGGGGCAGTGGATGGCTACACCTTC,CASSLMGQGAVDGYTF
-,TRBJ1-5,TRBV5-4,few,TGTGCCAGCAGCTTGGAGACAGGCAATCAGCCCCAGCATTTT,CASSLETGNQPQHF
TRBD2,TRBJ2-3,TRBV6-1,-,TGTGCCAGCAGTGAAGAGCGGGGGGGCACAGATACGCAGTATTTT,CASSEERGGTDTQYF
-,TRBJ2-7,TRBV5-4,-,TGTGCCAGCAGCGACGGAAACAGGGTTCACGAGCAGTACTTC,CASSDGNRVHEQYF
-,TRBJ1-3,TRBV10-1,-,TGCGCCAGCAGTCCGGGGTTCGGAAACACCATATATTTT,CASSPGFGNTIYF
TRBD1,TRBJ1-1,TRBV4-1,-,TGCGCCAGCAGCACAAAATGGACAGGGGGTAATACTGAAGCTTTCTTT,CASSTKWTGGNTEAFF
-,TRBJ2-2,TRBV6-6,-,TGTGCCAGCACTCCCTCCGGGGAGCTGTTTTTT,CASTPSGELFF
-,TRBJ2-7,TRBV6-5,-,TGTGCCAGCAGTTATGACAGGTCCACCTACGAGCAGTACTTC,CASSYDRSTYEQYF
TRBD2,TRBJ2-2,TRBV4-2,-,TGTGCCAGCAGCCAAGACCTCCCCTTCGACAGCCCCGGGGGGGTGGTGTTTTTT,CASSQDLPFDSPGGVVFF
-,TRBJ2-7,TRBV2,-,TGTGCCAGCAGTGAATGGCAGGGAAACGAGCAGTACTTC,CASSEWQGNEQYF
TRBD2,TRBJ2-1,TRBV6-5,few,TGTGCCTCAAAGAGCGGGGGGAAGAATGAGCAGTTCTTC,CASKSGGKNEQFF
TRBD1,TRBJ1-6,TRBV2,-,TGTGCCAGCAGTGAAAATGGGCGGACAGGGCGTTCACCCCTCCACTTT,CASSENGRTGRSPLHF